Below, 25 T cell receptor beta chains from the same sample are listed, as sequenced in a study of metastatic and nonmetastatic thyroid tumors. TCRdb reanalyzed the PCR reads via MiXCR. There are 89,000 or so clones in the sample; roughly 8.6% occur only once, and approximately 10% lies in the top ten. Nobody among the patients had been given any treatment before thyroid surgery. The source material was blood. The source is a female donor with papillary thyroid cancer or a benign thyroid nodule (not recorded which). Some clones in this sample may be carry-over from other donors' samples.

This chain connects TRBV7-9 to TRBJ2-7; 13 bases align to TRBD2. Germline V gene sequence: CDR1 SEHNR, CDR2 FQNEAQ (reference sequence). Trimming took 4 bases from V and 9 from J; bases not matched to a gene: 6. The CDR3 length is 14 residues. CDR3 DNA sequence: TGTGCCAGCAGCTACGGGACTAGCGGGGTCACGCAGTACTTC. Translated, it gives CASSYGTSGVTQYF.

This clone occurred a few times. A junction end diverges from the germline sequence, so it may reflect a read error. The chain joins TRBV6-1 to TRBJ2-1, with 11 bases lining up with TRBD2. The CDR3 is made up of 13 amino acids. Per the germline V gene, CDR1 is MNHNS and CDR2 is SASEGT. The CDR3 DNA is TGTGTCAGCAAGCTAGCGGGGGGCAATGATCAGTTCTTC. Translation gives CVSKLAGGNDQFF.

This clone came up many times. V usage is TRBV5-1 and J usage is TRBJ2-2; TRBD1 matches at 9 bases. The CDR3 has 15 residues. Trimming cost V 3 bases and J 0 bases; bases outside gene matches: 0. The germline V gene encodes CDR1 SGHRS and CDR2 YFSETQ. CDR3 DNA: TGCGCCAGCAGCTGGACAGGGGCGAACACCGGGGAGCTGTTTTTT. Protein product: CASSWTGANTGELFF.

This clone has a handful of counts. This clone may be a read error of a much larger clone one base away. The same CDR3 can be traced to other DNA sequences in this sample. The CDR3: CSATSGGGDTQYF. Here the CDR3 DNA reads TGCAGTGCGACTTCTGGCGGGGGGGATACGCAGTATTTT. The chain links TRBV20-1 to TRBJ2-3, with 8 positions matching TRBD2. The CDR3 has 13 amino acids. CDR1 is DFQATT and CDR2 is SNEGSKA in the germline V gene (reference sequence). Trimming removed 6 bases from V and 6 bases from J; junction bases left unmatched: 8.

This clone appeared many times. The V gene is TRBV15, the J gene TRBJ2-6; possible D gene TRBD1, 6 bases. Trimming removed 0 bases at V and 4 bases at J, with 10 bases between. The CDR3 has 16 residues. In germline, CDR1 is LNHNV, CDR2 YYDKDF (reference sequence). The CDR3: CATSRDTGSGANVLTF. DNA for the CDR3: TGTGCCACCAGCAGAGACACAGGGTCCGGGGCCAACGTCCTGACTTTC. The variable domain in full, with the rest retrieved from reference TRBV15 and TRBJ2-6, is DAMVIQNPRYQVTQFGKPVTLSCSQTLNHNVMYWYQQKSSQAPKLLFHYYDKDFNNEADTPDNFQSRRPNTSFCFLDIRSPGLGDTAMYLCATSRDTGSGANVLTFGAGSRLTVL.

This clone appeared a few times. The junction departs from germline at one end; a sequencing error may be responsible. The chain has TRBV20-1 and TRBJ1-1, with 11 bases lining up with TRBD1. CDR3 length: 12 amino acids. Germline V gives CDR1 DFQATT, CDR2 SNEGSKA (reference sequence). DNA for the CDR3: TGCAGTGCTTGGGACAGGGGGACCGAAGCTATCTTT. Translated: CSAWDRGTEAIF.

This clone was seen at least ten times. The chain carries TRBV6-1 and TRBJ1-6; a weak D match, TRBD1 (5 bases). The CDR3 loop spans 15 amino acids. The ends were cut back, 6 bases at V and 5 bases at J, with 14 bases in the middle. The germline V gene has CDR1 MNHNS and CDR2 SASEGT. The CDR3 nucleotides are TGTGCCAGCAGAACCCCGAGGGGCGATAATTCACCCCTCCACTTT. Its protein is CASRTPRGDNSPLHF.

This clone was seen a handful of times. It may be a read error: a sequence one base away is much more abundant. Other DNA sequences in this specimen translate into the identical CDR3. This chain connects TRBV6-1 to TRBJ2-7; 10 bases are a match to TRBD1. This CDR3 is built from 15 residues. CDR1 is MNHNS and CDR2 is SASEGT in the germline V gene. Trimming cost V 6 bases and J 6 bases; bases outside gene matches: 11. The CDR3 DNA reads as TGTGCCAGCAGCGAAACCCGGGGACAGGGGTTCGAGCAGTACTTC. Translation: CASSETRGQGFEQYF.

This clone was counted at least ten times. CDR3 region: CASSHPYFLEQYF. The CDR3 DNA is TGTGCCAGCAGCCACCCCTACTTCCTCGAGCAGTACTTC. The rearrangement links TRBV7-2 to TRBJ2-7, with D unclear. Germline assignment: CDR1 SGHTA and CDR2 FQGNSA. Trimming took 5 bases from V and 6 from J, leaving 14 bases between them. The CDR3 totals 13 residues. Full variable domain (outside the CDR3, taken from reference TRBV7-2 and TRBJ2-7): GAGVSQSPSNKVTEKGKDVELRCDPISGHTALYWYRQSLGQGLEFLIYFQGNSAPDKSGLPSDRFSAERTGGSVSTLTIQRTQQEDSAVYLCASSHPYFLEQYFGPGTRLTVT.

The J gene is TRBJ1-2, the V gene TRBV5-1, with no clear D. CDR1 and CDR2 (germline): SGHRS, YFSETQ. CDR3 length: 12 residues. Trimming left V 4 bases short and J 4 bases short, with 8 bases between. The CDR3 DNA sequence: TGCGCCAGCAGCCCAGGCCCCTATGGCTACACCTTC. Its protein product is CASSPGPYGYTF.

This clone was observed a handful of times. The chain links TRBV7-2 to TRBJ2-7; D possibly uses TRBD1 or TRBD2 (5 bases each). Germline loops: CDR1 SGHTA, CDR2 FQGNSA. This CDR3 comprises 14 residues. Between the trimmed V and J ends, which lost 5 bases and 6 bases, there was a span of 17 bases. The CDR3 DNA sequence: TGTGCCAGCAGCGCACGAACCGGGGACCGCGAGCAGTACTTC. Translating gives CASSARTGDREQYF.

This clone was observed at least ten times. The chain recombines TRBV4-1 with TRBJ1-2; D unclear. Germline V lookup: CDR1 MGHRA, CDR2 YSYEKL. The CDR3 has 13 residues. V was shortened by 0 bases and J by 8 bases, with 10 bases between the two germline ends. CDR3 residues: CASSQDRLYGYTF. The CDR3 DNA is TGCGCCAGCAGCCAAGATAGGCTATACGGCTACACCTTC.

This clone has ten or more counts. CDR3 DNA sequence: TGTGCCAGCAGCTTAGATGAGACTAGCGGGGGGGCTGACGGAGAGACCCAGTACTTC. Its translation is CASSLDETSGGADGETQYF. The chain links TRBV11-2 to TRBJ2-5; the match to TRBD2 covers 14 bases. The CDR3 is 19 residues long. V dropped 0 bases and J dropped 4; count of bases not matched to a gene: 10. CDR1 SGHAT and CDR2 FQNNGV come from the germline V gene.

This clone occurred many times. This chain's CDR3 is CASSRRTGANTEAFF. As DNA, the CDR3 is TGCGCCAGCAGCCGACGGACAGGGGCCAACACTGAAGCTTTCTTT. The V and J genes are TRBV5-1 and TRBJ1-1; TRBD1 matches at 9 bases. Germline assignment: CDR1 SGHRS and CDR2 YFSETQ. The CDR3 is 15 residues long. With 4 bases clipped from V and 2 bases from J, the junction kept 6 bases outside the gene matches.

The rearrangement links TRBV30 to TRBJ2-4; TRBD1 matches at 8 bases. V lost 3 bases and J lost 3; bases outside the gene matches: 16. This CDR3 has 18 amino acids. CDR1 and CDR2 (germline): GTSNPN, SVGIG (reference sequence). CDR3: CAWRGSGQGAWSKNIQYF. CDR3 nucleotides: TGTGCCTGGAGGGGATCAGGGCAGGGGGCCTGGAGCAAAAACATTCAGTACTTC.

This clone has ten or more counts. The chain is built from TRBV12-3 or TRBV12-4 and TRBJ1-1; 8 positions match TRBD1. The V gene end was trimmed by 2 bases and the J gene end by 6 bases; junction bases not matched to a gene: 17. The CDR3 has 18 amino acids. Here the CDR3 reads CASSLNRSGTGARPEAFF. The CDR3 coding sequence is TGTGCCAGCAGTTTAAATAGGTCAGGGACAGGAGCGAGGCCTGAAGCTTTCTTT.

This clone was seen ten or more times. The chain links TRBV6-1 to TRBJ1-2, with D possibly being TRBD1 (6 bases). Germline CDR1 and CDR2: MNHNS and SASEGT. The CDR3 spans 12 residues. V was pared by 8 bases and J by 11 bases, with 18 bases between. CDR3 in amino acids: CASVGTSWRYTF. The CDR3 coding sequence is TGTGCCAGCGTAGGGACATCTTGGAGGTACACCTTC.

Many counts were recorded for this clone. The chain employs TRBV7-2 and TRBJ1-2; 8 bases match TRBD1. V was pared by 5 bases and J by 2 bases, with 7 bases of the junction left unmatched. Germline V gene sequence: CDR1 SGHTA, CDR2 FQGNSA. This CDR3 contains 15 residues. The CDR3 here is CASSPDWTGNYGYTF. As DNA, the CDR3 is TGTGCCAGCAGCCCCGACTGGACAGGGAACTATGGCTACACCTTC.

This clone was counted many times. The chain recombines TRBV24-1 with TRBJ1-4; maybe TRBD1 (5 bases). Germline-derived CDR1 and CDR2 are KGHDR and SFDVKD. Deletions cut 6 bases from V and 5 bases from J, with 15 bases between. The CDR3 covers 15 residues. The CDR3 DNA sequence: TGTGCCACCAGTCCCCGAGGGGAGGGGAATGAAAAACTGTTTTTT. This gives the protein CATSPRGEGNEKLFF.

This clone was detected a few times. Given a much more abundant clone one base away, this may be a read error. This chain links TRBV18 with TRBJ2-3; D possibly corresponds to TRBD2 (7 bases). CDR3 length equals 15 residues. The germline gives CDR1 KGHSH, CDR2 LQKENI. V was pared by 6 bases and J by 2 bases, with 15 bases between. Here the CDR3 reads CASSARGGATDTQYF. CDR3 DNA sequence: TGTGCCAGCTCTGCTAGAGGGGGGGCCACAGATACGCAGTATTTT.

This clone was counted only a few times. The CDR3 region is CASSYSAVLYEQYF. In DNA form, the CDR3 reads TGTGCCAGCAGTTACTCCGCAGTCCTCTACGAGCAGTACTTC. The chain carries TRBV6-2 or TRBV6-3 and TRBJ2-7; D is undetermined. CDR1 MNHEY and CDR2 SVGEGT come from the germline V gene. With 0 bases removed from V and 3 bases from J, the gap between germline ends came to 9 bases. This CDR3 contains 14 residues.

As regards this clone: Other DNA variants within this sample encode the same CDR3. The chain has TRBV19 and TRBJ2-1, with D tentatively TRBD1 (6 bases). CDR3 length: 13 amino acids. Germline CDR1 and CDR2: LNHDA and SQIVND (reference sequence). Trimming pared 4 bases from V and 2 bases from J, leaving 6 bases between. The CDR3 spells CASSRTAYNEQFF. As DNA, the CDR3 is TGTGCCAGTAGTAGGACAGCCTACAATGAGCAGTTCTTC.

This clone was counted many times. This chain connects TRBV30 to TRBJ1-5, with unresolved D. This CDR3 is 15 amino acids long. In germline, CDR1 is GTSNPN, CDR2 SVGIG (reference sequence). Trimming pared 4 bases from V and 0 bases from J, leaving 13 bases between. DNA for the CDR3: TGTGCCTGGAAGGCAGGTACCTATAGCAATCAGCCCCAGCATTTT. Translation gives CAWKAGTYSNQPQHF.

This clone was seen ten or more times. The chain links TRBV18 to TRBJ2-7; D is possibly TRBD1 (5 bases). CDR3 length: 12 residues. V lost 6 bases to trimming and J lost 3 bases, with 9 bases between them. CDR1 and CDR2 (germline): KGHSH, LQKENI. The CDR3 nucleotides are TGTGCCAGCTCCCAGCAGGGCTACGAGCAGTACTTC. Translated, it gives CASSQQGYEQYF.

This clone was seen many times. This chain uses TRBV29-1 with TRBJ1-5; no definite D call. The CDR3 extends over 13 amino acids. Trimming took 3 bases from V and 0 from J, leaving 6 bases between them. Per germline, CDR1 SQVTM and CDR2 ANQGSEA. CDR3 in amino acids: CSVETNSNQPQHF. The CDR3 region has the DNA TGCAGCGTTGAGACCAATAGCAATCAGCCCCAGCATTTT.